These T cell receptor beta chains were read from a single sample in a study of T cells in tuberculosis. Produced via immunoSEQ multiplex PCR; TCRdb's table is partial and in-frame only. The data show roughly 34,000 clones, about 85% seen once. The sequences come from PBMCs, collected at tuberculosis diagnosis. These receptors came from an adult with tuberculosis. The CDR3 runs from the conserved cysteine through the conserved F or W. The order of the fields is D gene, V gene, J gene, CDR3 protein, CDR3 DNA. D genes are given only for firm matches.

.,TRBV7-9,TRBJ1-1,CASSFGNTEAFF,TGTGCCAGCAGCTTCGGGAACACTGAAGCTTTCTTT
TRBD2,TRBV14,TRBJ2-2,CASSLAGHGELFF,TGTGCCAGCAGCCTAGCGGGGCACGGGGAGCTGTTTTTT
.,TRBV28,TRBJ1-6,CASRRQSQPLHF,TGTGCCTCGAGAAGACAAAGCCAACCCCTCCACTTT
.,TRBV5-1,TRBJ2-3,CASSLGSNRDTQYF,TGCGCCAGCAGCTTGGGCTCGAACAGAGATACGCAGTATTTT
.,TRBV9,TRBJ1-4,CASSPDIATNEKLFF,TGTGCCAGCAGCCCGGACATTGCAACTAATGAAAAACTGTTTTTT
.,TRBV4-2,TRBJ2-2,CASSPTPTGTGELFF,TGTGCCAGCAGCCCCACCCCCACGGGCACCGGGGAGCTGTTTTTT
TRBD2,TRBV5-1,TRBJ2-1,CASSKLAGGGNEQFF,TGCGCCAGCAGCAAACTAGCGGGAGGGGGCAATGAGCAGTTCTTC
.,TRBV2,TRBJ1-5,CASSHRDNQPQHF,TGTGCCAGCAGCCACAGGGACAATCAGCCCCAGCATTTT
.,TRBV7-2,TRBJ2-5,CASSLVAAGETQYF,TGTGCCAGCAGCTTAGTAGCAGCGGGAGAGACCCAGTACTTC
.,TRBV19,TRBJ2-3,CASSMIVGTDTQYF,TGTGCCAGTAGTATGATAGTGGGCACAGATACGCAGTATTTT
TRBD1,TRBV28,TRBJ1-6,CASSPRQGVSYNSPLHF,TGTGCCAGCAGTCCACGACAGGGGGTCTCCTATAATTCACCCCTCCACTTT
TRBD2,TRBV4-1,TRBJ2-3,CASSLILAGPSDTQYF,TGCGCCAGCAGCCTGATACTAGCGGGGCCCTCAGATACGCAGTATTTT
TRBD1,TRBV28,TRBJ1-4,CASSFPIGQGREKLFF,TGTGCCAGCAGTTTCCCGATCGGACAGGGGCGGGAAAAACTGTTTTTT
.,TRBV28,TRBJ1-4,CASSKQGTLNEKLFF,TGTGCCAGCAGTAAGCAGGGTACCCTTAATGAAAAACTGTTTTTT
TRBD2,TRBV7-9,TRBJ2-7,CASSHRSSGAYEQYF,TGTGCCAGCAGCCATCGGAGTAGCGGGGCCTACGAGCAGTACTTC